These 8 T cell receptor beta chains share one sample of origin, sequenced in a study of a mutant IDH1 vaccine in newly diagnosed glioma. Some clones are missing from TCRdb's copy, which holds only in-frame ones; the method was immunoSEQ multiplex PCR. The sample has 30,000 to 45,000 clones; roughly 80% are singletons. No antigen has been assigned to these receptors. The time point here: week 11, during vaccination. With topical imiquimod, each dose of the vaccine consisted of 300 ug of mutant IDH1 20-mer peptide. Sequencing was performed on peripheral blood mononuclear cells (PBMCs), taken from a glioma patient whose treatment included an IDH1 peptide vaccine. The origin of the receptors is a woman in her twenties or thirties with glioma. Some clones in this sample may be carry-over from other donors' samples.

The chain is built from TRBV5-1 and TRBJ2-1; 7 positions agree with TRBD2. With 4 bases clipped from V and 7 bases from J, the junction kept 11 bases outside the gene matches. This CDR3 has 15 residues. Germline-derived CDR1 and CDR2 are SGHRS and YFSETQ. The CDR3 is CASSPQSGVGNEQFF. DNA of the CDR3: TGCGCCAGCAGCCCGCAGAGCGGGGTAGGGAATGAGCAGTTCTTC.

This clone was seen a handful of times. V gene TRBV19 combines with J gene TRBJ1-5; unclear D gene. Germline lookup yields CDR1 LNHDA and CDR2 SQIVND (reference sequence). The CDR3 runs 13 residues. Trimming shortened V by 4 bases and J by 3 bases, and 7 bases separated the two germline ends. CDR3 coding DNA: TGTGCCAGTAGTACCGGGAACAATCAGCCCCAGCATTTT. This sequence encodes CASSTGNNQPQHF.

CDR3 in DNA: TGTGCCAGCAGCTTGGCCCTTGGGGCACGGGAGCAGTACTTC. Its translation is CASSLALGAREQYF. This chain uses TRBV5-8 with TRBJ2-7, with D possibly TRBD1 on 5 matching bases. The CDR3 has 14 amino acids. V was pared by 0 bases and J by 7 bases, with 14 bases between. Germline V gives CDR1 SGHTS, CDR2 YDEGEE.

This chain connects TRBV19 to TRBJ1-1, with a tentative D call TRBD1 (5 bases). V lost 5 bases, J lost 5 bases, and 15 bases lay in between. CDR3 length: 14 residues. Germline V gene data show CDR1 as LNHDA and CDR2 as SQIVND (reference sequence). The CDR3 protein is CASSAVGARTEAFF. The CDR3 region has the DNA TGTGCCAGTAGTGCCGTAGGGGCCCGTACTGAAGCTTTCTTT.

A few counts support this clone. This CDR3 is CASTLTFYRPDTEAFF. As DNA, the CDR3 is TGTGCCAGTACTCTAACCTTTTACAGGCCGGACACTGAAGCTTTCTTT. V gene TRBV19 combines with J gene TRBJ1-1, with TRBD1 as a possible D gene (5 bases). The ends were cut back, 7 bases at V and 3 bases at J, with 21 bases in the middle. Germline CDR1 and CDR2: LNHDA and SQIVND (reference sequence). The CDR3 contains 16 residues.

The V gene is TRBV10-3, the J gene TRBJ2-7; 11 bases match TRBD2. The CDR3 has 15 amino acids. Germline V lookup: CDR1 ENHRY, CDR2 SYGVKD. V gave up 4 bases and J gave up 2 bases; unmatched junction bases: 4. CDR3 bases: TGTGCCATCAGTGGGACTAGCGGGCCCCCCTACGAGCAGTACTTC. This sequence encodes CAISGTSGPPYEQYF.

The chain is built from TRBV15 and TRBJ2-5; 14 bases line up with TRBD2. The trim removed 5 bases at V and 5 bases at J, leaving 7 bases unmatched. The CDR3 has 16 residues. CDR1 LNHNV and CDR2 YYDKDF come from the germline V gene (reference sequence). The CDR3 here is CATSRGTSGSSETQYF. The CDR3 DNA sequence: TGTGCCACCAGCCGCGGGACTAGCGGGAGTTCGGAGACCCAGTACTTC.

The rearrangement links TRBV9 to TRBJ2-2; D call uncertain. Trimming took 4 bases from V and 0 from J, leaving 1 base between them. Germline lookup yields CDR1 SGDLS and CDR2 YYNGEE. This CDR3 has 12 residues. Here the CDR3 DNA reads TGTGCCAGCAGCCCGAACACCGGGGAGCTGTTTTTT. This gives the protein CASSPNTGELFF.